The clone carrying this TCR beta chain was counted a few times. The time point here: patch test 3, about 24 weeks after DPC sensitization. Treatment indicated: therapeutic diphenylcyclopropenone sensitization with weekly scalp DPC. The data originate from a study of human T cells and chemical hapten exposure. CDR1 SNHLY and CDR2 FYNNEI come from the germline V gene. Trimming took off 2 bases at V and 11 bases at J, with 15 bases between the two ends. This CDR3 region has 13 residues. MiXCR, applied by TCRdb to the RACE reads, yields one record per CDR3 protein. Of tens of thousands of distinct CDR3 sequences detected, about a tenth appear once; the ten largest clones hold roughly 1%.

The specimen comprised whole blood, sampled in connection with sensitization to the hapten diphenylcyclopropenone (DPC). The TCR was taken from a woman between 25 and 40 years old with alopecia areata. Some clones in this sample may be carry-over from other donors' samples. V gene TRBV2 combines with J gene TRBJ1-1, with D hard to call. This CDR3 is CASSESGGLGAFF. The CDR3 DNA is TGTGCCAGCAGTGAAAGCGGTGGGTTGGGGGCTTTCTTT.